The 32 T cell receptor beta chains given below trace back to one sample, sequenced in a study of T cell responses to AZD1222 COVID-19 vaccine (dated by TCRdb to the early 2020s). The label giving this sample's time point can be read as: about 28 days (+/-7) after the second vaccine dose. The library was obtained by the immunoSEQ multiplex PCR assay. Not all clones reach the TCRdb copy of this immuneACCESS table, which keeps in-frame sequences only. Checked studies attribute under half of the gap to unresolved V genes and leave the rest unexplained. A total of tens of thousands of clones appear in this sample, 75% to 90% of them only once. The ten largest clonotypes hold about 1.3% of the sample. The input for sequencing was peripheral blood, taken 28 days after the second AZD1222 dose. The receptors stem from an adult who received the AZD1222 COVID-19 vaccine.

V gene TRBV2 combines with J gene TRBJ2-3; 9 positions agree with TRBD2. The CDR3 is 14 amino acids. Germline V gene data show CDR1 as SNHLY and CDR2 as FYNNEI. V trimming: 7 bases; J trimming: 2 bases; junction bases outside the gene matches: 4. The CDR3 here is CASKSGGSTDTQYF. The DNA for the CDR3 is TGTGCCAGCAAAAGCGGGGGGTCCACAGATACGCAGTATTTT.

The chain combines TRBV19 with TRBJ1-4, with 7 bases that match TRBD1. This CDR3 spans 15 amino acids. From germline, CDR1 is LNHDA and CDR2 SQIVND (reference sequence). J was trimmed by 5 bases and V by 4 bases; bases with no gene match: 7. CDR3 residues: CASSKTGVKNEKLFF. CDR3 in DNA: TGTGCCAGTAGTAAAACAGGGGTGAAAAATGAAAAACTGTTTTTT.

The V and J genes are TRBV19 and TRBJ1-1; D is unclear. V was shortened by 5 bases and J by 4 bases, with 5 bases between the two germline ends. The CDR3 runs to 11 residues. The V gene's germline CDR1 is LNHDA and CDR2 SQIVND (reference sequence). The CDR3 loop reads CASSGSTEAFF. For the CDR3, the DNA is TGTGCCAGTAGTGGAAGCACTGAAGCTTTCTTT.

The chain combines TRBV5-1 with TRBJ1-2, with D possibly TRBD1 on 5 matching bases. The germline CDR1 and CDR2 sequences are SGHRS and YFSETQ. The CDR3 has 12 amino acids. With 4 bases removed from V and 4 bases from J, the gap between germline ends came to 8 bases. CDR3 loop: CASSPDTYGYTF. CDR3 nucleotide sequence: TGCGCCAGCAGCCCGGACACCTATGGCTACACCTTC.

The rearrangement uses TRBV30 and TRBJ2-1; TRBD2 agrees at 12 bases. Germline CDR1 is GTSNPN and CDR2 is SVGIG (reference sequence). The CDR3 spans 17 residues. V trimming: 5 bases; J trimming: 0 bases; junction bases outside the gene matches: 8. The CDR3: CAWVLAGGLSSYNEQFF. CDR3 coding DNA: TGTGCCTGGGTACTAGCGGGGGGTTTAAGCTCCTACAATGAGCAGTTCTTC.

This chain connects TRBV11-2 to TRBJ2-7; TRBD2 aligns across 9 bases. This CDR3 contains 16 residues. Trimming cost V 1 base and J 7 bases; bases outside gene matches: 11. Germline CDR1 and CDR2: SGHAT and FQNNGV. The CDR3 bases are TGTGCCAGCAGCTTAGTCGCGGCGGGGGGGTTCCAGGAGCAGTACTTC. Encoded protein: CASSLVAAGGFQEQYF.

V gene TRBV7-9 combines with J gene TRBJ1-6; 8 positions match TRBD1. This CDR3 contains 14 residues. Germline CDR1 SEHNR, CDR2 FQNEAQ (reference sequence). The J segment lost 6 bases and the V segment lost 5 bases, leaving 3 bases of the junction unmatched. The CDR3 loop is CASSKGQGNSPLHF. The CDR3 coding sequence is TGTGCCAGCAGCAAAGGACAGGGTAATTCACCCCTCCACTTT.

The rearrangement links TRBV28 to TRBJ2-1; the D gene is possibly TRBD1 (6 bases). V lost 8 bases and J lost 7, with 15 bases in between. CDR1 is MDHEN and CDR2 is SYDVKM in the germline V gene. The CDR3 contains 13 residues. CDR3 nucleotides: TGTGCCAGCCAGAAACAGGGTAGAAATGAGCAGTTCTTC. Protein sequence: CASQKQGRNEQFF.

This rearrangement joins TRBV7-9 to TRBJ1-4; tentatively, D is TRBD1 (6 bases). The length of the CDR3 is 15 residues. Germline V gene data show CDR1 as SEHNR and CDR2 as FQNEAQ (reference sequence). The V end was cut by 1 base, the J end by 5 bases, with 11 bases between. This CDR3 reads CASSLETGKNEKLFF. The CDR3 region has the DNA TGTGCCAGCAGCTTAGAGACAGGAAAGAATGAAAAACTGTTTTTT.

The CDR3 DNA reads TGTGCCAGCAGTCCTAGTGGCTCAAGCAATCAGCCCCAGCATTTT. Protein product: CASSPSGSSNQPQHF. V and J are TRBV7-2 and TRBJ1-5; D gene uncertain. Trimming removed 6 bases from V and 1 base from J, with 13 bases in between. The CDR3 runs to 15 residues. Germline assignment: CDR1 SGHTA and CDR2 FQGNSA. Drawing the rest from reference TRBV7-2 and TRBJ1-5, the complete variable domain is GAGVSQSPSNKVTEKGKDVELRCDPISGHTALYWYRQSLGQGLEFLIYFQGNSAPDKSGLPSDRFSAERTGGSVSTLTIQRTQQEDSAVYLCASSPSGSSNQPQHFGDGTRLSIL.

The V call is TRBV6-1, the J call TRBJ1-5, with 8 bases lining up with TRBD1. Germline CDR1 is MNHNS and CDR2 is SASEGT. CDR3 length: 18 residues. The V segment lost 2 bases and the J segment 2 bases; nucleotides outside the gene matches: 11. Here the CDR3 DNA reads TGTGCCAGCAGTGAAAGGGCAGGGGGCGCGTCCGGCAATCAGCCCCAGCATTTT. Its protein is CASSERAGGASGNQPQHF.

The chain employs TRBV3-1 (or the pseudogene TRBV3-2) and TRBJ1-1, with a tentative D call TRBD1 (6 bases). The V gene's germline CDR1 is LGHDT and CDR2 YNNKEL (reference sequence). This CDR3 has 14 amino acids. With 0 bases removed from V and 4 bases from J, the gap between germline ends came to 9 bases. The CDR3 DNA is TGTGCCAGCAGCCAAGAGGGGGGGCTCACTGAAGCTTTCTTT. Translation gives CASSQEGGLTEAFF.

The CDR3 coding sequence is TGTGCCATCAGACCGGGACAGCTCTCTGGAAACACCATATATTTT. Translating it yields CAIRPGQLSGNTIYF. The chain recombines TRBV10-3 with TRBJ1-3, with TRBD1 matching 7 bases. Germline trimming cut 6 bases from V and 0 bases from J; bases unmatched to any gene: 5. The CDR3 loop spans 15 amino acids. CDR1 and CDR2 (germline): ENHRY, SYGVKD.

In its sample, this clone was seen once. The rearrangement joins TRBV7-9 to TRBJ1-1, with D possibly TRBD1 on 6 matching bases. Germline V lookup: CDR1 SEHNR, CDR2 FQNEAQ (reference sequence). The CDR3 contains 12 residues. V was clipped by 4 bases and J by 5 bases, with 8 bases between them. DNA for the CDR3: TGTGCCAGCAGCTCAGGACAGACTGAAGCTTTCTTT. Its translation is CASSSGQTEAFF.

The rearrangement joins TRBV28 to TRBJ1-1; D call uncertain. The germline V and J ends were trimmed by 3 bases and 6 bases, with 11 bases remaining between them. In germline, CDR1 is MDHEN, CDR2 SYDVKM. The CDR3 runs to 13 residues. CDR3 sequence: CASSLVDIAEAFF. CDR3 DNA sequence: TGTGCCAGCAGTTTGGTGGATATCGCTGAAGCTTTCTTT.

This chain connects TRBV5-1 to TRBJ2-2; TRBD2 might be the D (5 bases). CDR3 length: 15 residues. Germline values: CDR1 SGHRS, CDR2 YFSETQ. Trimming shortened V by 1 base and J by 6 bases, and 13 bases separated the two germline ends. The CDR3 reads CASSLPGIGSGELFF. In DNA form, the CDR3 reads TGCGCCAGCAGCTTGCCCGGGATTGGGTCCGGGGAGCTGTTTTTT.

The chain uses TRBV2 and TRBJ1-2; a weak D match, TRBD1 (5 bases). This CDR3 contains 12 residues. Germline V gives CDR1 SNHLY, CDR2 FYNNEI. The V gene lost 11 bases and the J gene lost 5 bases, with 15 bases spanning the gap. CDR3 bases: TGTGCCGGTGGAGCGGGGCCATATGGCTACACCTTC. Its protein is CAGGAGPYGYTF.

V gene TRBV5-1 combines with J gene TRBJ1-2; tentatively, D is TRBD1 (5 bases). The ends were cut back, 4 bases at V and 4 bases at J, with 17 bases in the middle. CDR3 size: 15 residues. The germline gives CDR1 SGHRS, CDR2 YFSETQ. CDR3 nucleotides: TGCGCCAGCAGCAGCACGTGGCGGGGCACCTATGGCTACACCTTC. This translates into CASSSTWRGTYGYTF.

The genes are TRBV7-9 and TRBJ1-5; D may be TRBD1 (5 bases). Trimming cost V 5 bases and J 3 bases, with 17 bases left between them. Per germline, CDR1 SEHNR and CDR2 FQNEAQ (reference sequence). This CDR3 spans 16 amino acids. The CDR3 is CASSPYREGFNQPQHF. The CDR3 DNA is TGTGCCAGCAGCCCGTATAGAGAGGGGTTCAATCAGCCCCAGCATTTT. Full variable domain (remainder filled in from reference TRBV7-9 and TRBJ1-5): DTGVSQNPRHKITKRGQNVTFRCDPISEHNRLYWYRQTLGQGPEFLTYFQNEAQLEKSRLLSDRFSAERPKGSFSTLEIQRTEQGDSAMYLCASSPYREGFNQPQHFGDGTRLSIL.

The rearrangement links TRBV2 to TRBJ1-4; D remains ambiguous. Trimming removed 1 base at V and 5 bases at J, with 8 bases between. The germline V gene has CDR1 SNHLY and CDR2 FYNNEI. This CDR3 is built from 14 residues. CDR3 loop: CASSEGEPNEKLFF. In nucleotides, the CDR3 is TGTGCCAGCAGTGAAGGGGAACCCAATGAAAAACTGTTTTTT.

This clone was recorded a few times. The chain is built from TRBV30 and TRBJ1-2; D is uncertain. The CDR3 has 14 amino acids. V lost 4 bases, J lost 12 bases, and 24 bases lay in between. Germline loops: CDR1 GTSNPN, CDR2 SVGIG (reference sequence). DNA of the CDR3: TGTGCCTGGACCAATGAACGGACCGGCAGGCGCAACACCTTC. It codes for CAWTNERTGRRNTF.

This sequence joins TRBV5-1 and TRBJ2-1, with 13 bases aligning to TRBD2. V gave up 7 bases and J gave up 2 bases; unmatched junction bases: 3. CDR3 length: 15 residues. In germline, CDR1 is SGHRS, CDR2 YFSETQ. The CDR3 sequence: CASGTSGTTYNEQFF. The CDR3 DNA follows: TGCGCCAGCGGGACTAGCGGGACTACCTACAATGAGCAGTTCTTC.

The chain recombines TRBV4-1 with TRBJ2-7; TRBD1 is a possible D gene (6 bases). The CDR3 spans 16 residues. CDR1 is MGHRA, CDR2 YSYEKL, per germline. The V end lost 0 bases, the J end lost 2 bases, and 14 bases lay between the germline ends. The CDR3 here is CASSQDGGTHPYEQYF. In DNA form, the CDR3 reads TGCGCCAGCAGCCAAGATGGTGGGACACATCCCTACGAGCAGTACTTC.

CDR3 amino acids: CAWSGGNHGYTF. The CDR3 DNA reads TGTGCCTGGAGTGGGGGGAACCATGGCTACACCTTC. V gene TRBV30 combines with J gene TRBJ1-2; D possibly corresponds to TRBD1 (5 bases). CDR1 and CDR2 (germline): GTSNPN, SVGIG (reference sequence). This CDR3 spans 12 amino acids. V was cut by 1 base and J by 6 bases, with 9 bases left in between.

In DNA form, the CDR3 reads TGTGCCAGCTCACCAGGTGTTCAGGGGTCAGGGTCACCCCTCCACTTT. This translates into CASSPGVQGSGSPLHF. V and J are TRBV18 and TRBJ1-6; perhaps TRBD1 as D (6 bases). The CDR3 length is 16 residues. Per the germline V gene, CDR1 is KGHSH and CDR2 is LQKENI. The V gene lost 2 bases and the J gene lost 10 bases, with 18 bases spanning the gap.

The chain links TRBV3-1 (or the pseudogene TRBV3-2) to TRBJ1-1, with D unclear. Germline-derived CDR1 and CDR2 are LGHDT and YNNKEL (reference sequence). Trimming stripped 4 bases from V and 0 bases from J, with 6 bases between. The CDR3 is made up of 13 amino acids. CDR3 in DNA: TGTGCCAGCAGCCCCCAGATGAACACTGAAGCTTTCTTT. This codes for CASSPQMNTEAFF.

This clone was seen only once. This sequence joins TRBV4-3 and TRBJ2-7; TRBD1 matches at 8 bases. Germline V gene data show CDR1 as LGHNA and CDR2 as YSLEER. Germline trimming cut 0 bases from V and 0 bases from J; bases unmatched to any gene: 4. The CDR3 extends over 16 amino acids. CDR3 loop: CASSQDRGQGSYEQYF. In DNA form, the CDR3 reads TGCGCCAGCAGCCAAGATCGAGGACAGGGCTCCTACGAGCAGTACTTC.

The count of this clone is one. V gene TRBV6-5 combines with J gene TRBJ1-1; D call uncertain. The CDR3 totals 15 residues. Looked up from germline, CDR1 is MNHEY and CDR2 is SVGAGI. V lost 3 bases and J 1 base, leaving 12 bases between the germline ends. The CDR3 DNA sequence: TGTGCCAGCAGTTATATAAACCCGCCGAACACTGAAGCTTTCTTT. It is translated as CASSYINPPNTEAFF.

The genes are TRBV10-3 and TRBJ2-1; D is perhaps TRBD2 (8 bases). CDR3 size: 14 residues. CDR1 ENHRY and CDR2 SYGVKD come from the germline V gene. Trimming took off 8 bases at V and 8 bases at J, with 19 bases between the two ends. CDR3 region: CAISGGDSYDEQFF. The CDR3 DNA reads TGTGCCATCTCGGGAGGGGACAGTTACGATGAGCAGTTCTTC.

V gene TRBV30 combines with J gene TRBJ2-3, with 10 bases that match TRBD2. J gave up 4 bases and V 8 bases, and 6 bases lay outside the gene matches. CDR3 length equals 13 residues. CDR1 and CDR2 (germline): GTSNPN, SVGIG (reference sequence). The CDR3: CAGASGGADTQYF. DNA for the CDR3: TGTGCCGGCGCCAGCGGGGGGGCAGATACGCAGTATTTT.

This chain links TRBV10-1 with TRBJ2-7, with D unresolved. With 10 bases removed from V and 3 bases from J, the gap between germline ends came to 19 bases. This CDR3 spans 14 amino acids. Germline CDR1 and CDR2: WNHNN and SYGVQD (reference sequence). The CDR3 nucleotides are TGCGCCATACAGCGCAGAGAACTTATCTACGAGCAGTACTTC. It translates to CAIQRRELIYEQYF.

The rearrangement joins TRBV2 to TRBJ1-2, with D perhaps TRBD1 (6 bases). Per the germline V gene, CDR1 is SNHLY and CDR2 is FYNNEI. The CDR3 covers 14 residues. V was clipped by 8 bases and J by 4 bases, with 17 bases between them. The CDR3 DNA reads TGTGCCAGCCGAATCGACAGGACGTCCTATGGCTACACCTTC. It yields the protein CASRIDRTSYGYTF.